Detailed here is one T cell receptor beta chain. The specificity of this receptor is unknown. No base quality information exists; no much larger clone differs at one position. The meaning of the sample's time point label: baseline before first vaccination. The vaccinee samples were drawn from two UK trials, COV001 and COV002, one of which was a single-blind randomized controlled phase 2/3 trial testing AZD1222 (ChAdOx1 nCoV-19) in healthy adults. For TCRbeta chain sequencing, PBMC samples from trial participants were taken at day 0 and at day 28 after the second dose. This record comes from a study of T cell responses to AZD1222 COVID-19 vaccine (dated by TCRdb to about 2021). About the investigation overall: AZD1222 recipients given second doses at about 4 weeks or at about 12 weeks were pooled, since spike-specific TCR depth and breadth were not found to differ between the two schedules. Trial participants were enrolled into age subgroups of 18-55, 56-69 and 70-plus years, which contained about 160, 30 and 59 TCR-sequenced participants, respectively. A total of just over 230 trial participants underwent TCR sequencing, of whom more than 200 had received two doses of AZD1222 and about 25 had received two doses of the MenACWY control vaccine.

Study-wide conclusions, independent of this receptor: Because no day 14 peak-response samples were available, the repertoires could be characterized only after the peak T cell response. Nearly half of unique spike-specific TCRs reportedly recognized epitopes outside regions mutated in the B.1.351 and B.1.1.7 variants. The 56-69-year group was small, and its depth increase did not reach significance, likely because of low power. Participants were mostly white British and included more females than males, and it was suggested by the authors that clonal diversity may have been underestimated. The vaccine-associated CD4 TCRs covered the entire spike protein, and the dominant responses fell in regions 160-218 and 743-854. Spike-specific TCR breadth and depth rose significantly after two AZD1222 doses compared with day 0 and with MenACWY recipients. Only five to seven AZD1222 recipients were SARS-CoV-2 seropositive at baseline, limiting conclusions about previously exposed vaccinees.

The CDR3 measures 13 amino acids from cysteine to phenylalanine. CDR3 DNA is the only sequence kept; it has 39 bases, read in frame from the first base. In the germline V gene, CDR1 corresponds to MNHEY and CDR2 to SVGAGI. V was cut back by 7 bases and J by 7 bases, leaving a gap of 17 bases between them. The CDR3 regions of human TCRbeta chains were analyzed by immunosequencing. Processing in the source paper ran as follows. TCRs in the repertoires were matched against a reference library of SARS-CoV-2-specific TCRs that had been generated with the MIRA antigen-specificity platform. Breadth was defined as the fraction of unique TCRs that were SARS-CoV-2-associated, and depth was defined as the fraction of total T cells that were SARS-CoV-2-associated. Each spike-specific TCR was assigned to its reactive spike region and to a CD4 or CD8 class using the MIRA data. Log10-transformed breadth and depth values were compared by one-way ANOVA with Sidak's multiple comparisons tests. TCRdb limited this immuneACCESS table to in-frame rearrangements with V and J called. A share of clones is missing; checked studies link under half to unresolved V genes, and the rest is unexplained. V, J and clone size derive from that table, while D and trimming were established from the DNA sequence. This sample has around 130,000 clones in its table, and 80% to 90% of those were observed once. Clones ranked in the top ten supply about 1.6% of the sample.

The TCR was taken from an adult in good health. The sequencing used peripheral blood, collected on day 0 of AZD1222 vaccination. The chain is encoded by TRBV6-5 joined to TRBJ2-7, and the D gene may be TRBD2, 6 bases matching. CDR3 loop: CASTAGPALEQYF. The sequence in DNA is TGTGCCAGCACCGCGGGACCCGCCTTGGAGCAGTACTTC.